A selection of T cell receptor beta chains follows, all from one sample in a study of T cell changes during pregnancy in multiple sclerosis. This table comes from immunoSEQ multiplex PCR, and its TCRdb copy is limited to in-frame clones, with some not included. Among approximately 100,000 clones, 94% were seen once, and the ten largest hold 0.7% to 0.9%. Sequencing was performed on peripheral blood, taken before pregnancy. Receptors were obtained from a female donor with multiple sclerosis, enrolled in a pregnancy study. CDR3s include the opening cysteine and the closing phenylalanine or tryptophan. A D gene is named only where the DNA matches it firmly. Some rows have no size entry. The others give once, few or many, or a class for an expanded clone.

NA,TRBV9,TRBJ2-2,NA,TGTGCCAGCAGCCAAGAGGGAGCAAGCTCTTCCGGGGAGCTGTTTTTT,CASSQEGASSSGELFF
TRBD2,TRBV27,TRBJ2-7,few,TGTGCCAGCAGTCCCCTCTCGGGACTAGGGGTCTACGAGCAGTACTTC,CASSPLSGLGVYEQYF
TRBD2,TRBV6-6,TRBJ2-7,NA,TGTGCCAGCCGGGGGGGGTTGCACGAGCAGTACTTC,CASRGGLHEQYF
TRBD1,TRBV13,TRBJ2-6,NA,TGTGTAACCGGGACAGGGAGATCATCTGGGGCCAACGTCCTGACTTTC,CVTGTGRSSGANVLTF
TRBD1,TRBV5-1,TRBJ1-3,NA,TGCGCCAGCAGCTTGGGACAGGGTTTGTCTGGAAACACCATATATTTT,CASSLGQGLSGNTIYF
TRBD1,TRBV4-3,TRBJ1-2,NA,TGCGCCAGCAGCCAATCATTATTGCCCACAGGGGCGTCTGGCTACACCTTC,CASSQSLLPTGASGYTF
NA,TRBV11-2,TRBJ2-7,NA,TGTGCCAGCAGCTTGACCGGTAGCTCCTCATACGCCTACGAGCAGTACTTC,CASSLTGSSSYAYEQYF
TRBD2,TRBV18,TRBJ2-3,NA,TGTGCCAGCTCACCTCTAGCGGACACAGATACGCAGTATTTT,CASSPLADTDTQYF
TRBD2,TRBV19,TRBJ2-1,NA,TGTGCCAGTAGTATAGGGACTAGCGGGAGCACCTACAATGAGCAGTTCTTC,CASSIGTSGSTYNEQFF
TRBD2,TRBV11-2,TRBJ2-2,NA,TGTGCCAGCAGCTTAGTTGCGGGAGGTACCGGGGAGCTGTTTTTT,CASSLVAGGTGELFF
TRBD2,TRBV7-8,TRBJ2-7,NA,TGTGCCAGCAGCCGTGCCCTTGTGACTAGCGGGACTGGGAAGGGTTACGAGCAGTACTTC,CASSRALVTSGTGKGYEQYF
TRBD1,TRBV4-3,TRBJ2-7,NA,TGCGCCAGCAGCCAAGATCCTGACAGGGTCTACGAGCAGTACTTC,CASSQDPDRVYEQYF
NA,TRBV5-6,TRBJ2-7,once,TGTGCCAGCAGCTATACCGGGACATCCTACGAGCAGTACTTC,CASSYTGTSYEQYF
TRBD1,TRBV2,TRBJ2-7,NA,TGTGCCAGCAGCAAAACCGGGACAGGGGTGATCTACGAGCAGTACTTC,CASSKTGTGVIYEQYF
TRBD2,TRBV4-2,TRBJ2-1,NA,TGTGCCAGCAGCCAAGATCGGCGGGAGCGCTACAATGAGCAGTTCTTC,CASSQDRRERYNEQFF
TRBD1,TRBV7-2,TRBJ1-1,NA,TGTGCCAGCAGCCATGACAGGGTAACATTCACTGAAGCTTTCTTT,CASSHDRVTFTEAFF
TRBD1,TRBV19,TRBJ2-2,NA,TGTGCCAGTAGGACAGGGCAAAACACCGGGGAGCTGTTTTTT,CASRTGQNTGELFF
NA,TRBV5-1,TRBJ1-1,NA,TGCGCCAGCAGCTTGGCAGCAGGGATGAACACTGAAGCTTTCTTT,CASSLAAGMNTEAFF
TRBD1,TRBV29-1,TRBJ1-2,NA,TGCAGCGTGGACCCCGCAGGGGGCAACTATGGCTACACCTTC,CSVDPAGGNYGYTF
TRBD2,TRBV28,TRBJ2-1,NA,TGTGCCAGCAGTTTGGGGACTAGCCCACCTATCGAGCAGTTCTTC,CASSLGTSPPIEQFF
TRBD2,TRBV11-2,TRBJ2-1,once,TGTGCCAGCAGCTCAGCGGGAGGAACGAATGAGCAGTTCTTC,CASSSAGGTNEQFF
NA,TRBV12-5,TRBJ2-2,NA,TGTGCTAGTGGTACGGGACTTTACACCGGGGAGCTGTTTTTT,CASGTGLYTGELFF
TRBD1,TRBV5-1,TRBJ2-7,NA,TGCGCCAGCAGCTTCTTTGGGACAGGGGCCTACGAGCAGTACTTC,CASSFFGTGAYEQYF
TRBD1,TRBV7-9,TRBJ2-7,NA,TGTGCCAGCAGCGCCAGGGACAGGGGCTACGAGCAGTACTTC,CASSARDRGYEQYF
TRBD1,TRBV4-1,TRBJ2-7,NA,TGCGCCAGCAGCCAGGGCAGGGGGCGCAACCACGAGCAGTACTTC,CASSQGRGRNHEQYF
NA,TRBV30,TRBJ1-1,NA,TGTGCCTGGAGTGTTGGAGGGTACACTGAAGCTTTCTTT,CAWSVGGYTEAFF
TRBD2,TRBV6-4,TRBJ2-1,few,TGTGCCAGCAGTGATCTAGCGGGCTCCTACAATGAGCAGTTCTTC,CASSDLAGSYNEQFF
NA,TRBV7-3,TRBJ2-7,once,TGTGCCAGCAGCTCGAACAGCTTTTTCCCCCCCTACGAGCAGTACTTC,CASSSNSFFPPYEQYF
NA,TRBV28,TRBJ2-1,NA,TGTGCCAGCAGTCCCTTGACAGGAAGCTCCTACAATGAGCAGTTCTTC,CASSPLTGSSYNEQFF
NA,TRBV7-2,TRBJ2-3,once,TGTGCCAGCAGCTACTGGACAGCCCGCCTTGGCACAGATACGCAGTATTTT,CASSYWTARLGTDTQYF
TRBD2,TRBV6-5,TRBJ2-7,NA,TGTGCCAGCAGTCGGGGACTAGCGGGCCAGCAGTACTTC,CASSRGLAGQQYF
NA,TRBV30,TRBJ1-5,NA,TGTGCCTGGAGTCCCGGGTCGAATCAGCCCCAGCATTTT,CAWSPGSNQPQHF
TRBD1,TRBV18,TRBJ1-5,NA,TGTGCCAGCTCACCGGGACAGGGGGACCTTTATAGCAATCAGCCCCAGCATTTT,CASSPGQGDLYSNQPQHF
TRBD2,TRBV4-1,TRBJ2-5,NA,TGCGCCAGCAGCCAGAGCGGGAGGCCGATAGAAACCCAGTACTTC,CASSQSGRPIETQYF
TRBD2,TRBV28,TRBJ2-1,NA,TGTGCCAGCAGTGAATACAGCGGGAGAAGCGGGAATGAGCAGTTCTTC,CASSEYSGRSGNEQFF
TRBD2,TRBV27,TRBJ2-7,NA,TGTGCCAGCAGTTTGGCGGGAGATTCCTACGAGCAGTACTTC,CASSLAGDSYEQYF
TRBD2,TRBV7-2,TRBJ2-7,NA,TGTGCCAGCAGCCCCGGCCCCACTAGCGGGTTCCTTTCCTCCTACGAGCAGTACTTC,CASSPGPTSGFLSSYEQYF
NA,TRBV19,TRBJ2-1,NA,TGTGCCAGTAGTACCCTGGACAGTCGAATCGACAATGAGCAGTTCTTC,CASSTLDSRIDNEQFF
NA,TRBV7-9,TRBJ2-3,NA,TGTGCCAGCAGCTTAGCGGACGATACGCTAGCGAGAGATACGCAGTATTTT,CASSLADDTLARDTQYF
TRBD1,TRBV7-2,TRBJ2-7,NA,TGTGCCAGCAGCTTAGGACAGGGAAATGACGAGCAGTACTTC,CASSLGQGNDEQYF
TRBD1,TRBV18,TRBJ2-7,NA,TGTGCCAGCTCTCTTGACAGGGGCGGCTTATACGAGCAGTACTTC,CASSLDRGGLYEQYF
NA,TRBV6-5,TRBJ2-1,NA,TGTGCCAGCAAACTAGGTCTAAATGTTCTCAATGAGCAGTTCTTC,CASKLGLNVLNEQFF
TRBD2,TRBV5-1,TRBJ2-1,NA,TGCGCCAGCAGCTTGGAGCGGGAGGAGGATGAGCAGTTCTTC,CASSLEREEDEQFF
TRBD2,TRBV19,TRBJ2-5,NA,TGTGCCAGTAGCCTCGGGACTAGCGGGACGAACCAAGAGACCCAGTACTTC,CASSLGTSGTNQETQYF
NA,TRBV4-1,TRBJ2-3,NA,TGCGCCAGCAGCCAACTCCCATGGGCGACAGGATTCAGCACAGATACGCAGTATTTT,CASSQLPWATGFSTDTQYF
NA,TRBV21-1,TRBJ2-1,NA,TGTGCCAGCAGCAAAGCGCTCGGGACAAAAAGTTGGCAGTTCTTC,CASSKALGTKSWQFF
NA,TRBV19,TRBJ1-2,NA,TGTGCCACAGGCGGGGGTGGCTACACCTTC,CATGGGGYTF
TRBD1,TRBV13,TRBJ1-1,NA,TGTGCCAGCAGCAGAGGACAGGGGTCCGAAGCTTTCTTT,CASSRGQGSEAFF
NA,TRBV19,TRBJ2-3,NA,TGTGCCAGTAGTTACGGGAGCACAGATACGCAGTATTTT,CASSYGSTDTQYF
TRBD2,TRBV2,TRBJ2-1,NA,TGTGCCGACAGGACTAGCCCCTCCTACAATGAGCAGTTCTTC,CADRTSPSYNEQFF
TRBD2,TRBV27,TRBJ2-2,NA,TGTGCCAGCAGTTTCGGGAGGACCGGGGAGCTGTTTTTT,CASSFGRTGELFF